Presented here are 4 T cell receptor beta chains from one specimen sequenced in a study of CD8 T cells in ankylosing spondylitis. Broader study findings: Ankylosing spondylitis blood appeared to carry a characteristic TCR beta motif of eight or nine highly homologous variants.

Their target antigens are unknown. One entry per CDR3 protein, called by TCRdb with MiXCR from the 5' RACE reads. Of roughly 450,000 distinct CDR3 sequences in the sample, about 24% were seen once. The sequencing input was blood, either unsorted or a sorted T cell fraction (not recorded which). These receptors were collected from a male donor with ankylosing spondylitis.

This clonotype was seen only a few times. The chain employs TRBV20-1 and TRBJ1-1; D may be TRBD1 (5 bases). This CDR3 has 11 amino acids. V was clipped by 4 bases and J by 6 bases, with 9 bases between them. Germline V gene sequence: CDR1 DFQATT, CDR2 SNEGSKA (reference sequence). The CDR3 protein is CSANRGPEAFF. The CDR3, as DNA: TGCAGTGCTAATAGGGGCCCTGAAGCTTTCTTT.

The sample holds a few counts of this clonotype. The chain's CDR3 is CASSQDPAGTEAFF. CDR3 nucleotide sequence: TGTGCCAGCAGCCAAGATCCAGCAGGCACTGAAGCTTTCTTT. The rearrangement uses TRBV3-1 and TRBJ1-1; D unclear. Trimming pared 0 bases from V and 4 bases from J, leaving 9 bases between. The CDR3 has 14 amino acids. Germline loops: CDR1 LGHDT, CDR2 YNNKEL (reference sequence).

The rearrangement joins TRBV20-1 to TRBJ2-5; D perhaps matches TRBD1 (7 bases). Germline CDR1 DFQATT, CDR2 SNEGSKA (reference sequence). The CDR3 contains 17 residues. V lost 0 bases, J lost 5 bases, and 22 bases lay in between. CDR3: CSAREGGSQGGHETQYF. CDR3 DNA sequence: TGCAGTGCTAGAGAGGGAGGCAGTCAGGGGGGCCATGAGACCCAGTACTTC.

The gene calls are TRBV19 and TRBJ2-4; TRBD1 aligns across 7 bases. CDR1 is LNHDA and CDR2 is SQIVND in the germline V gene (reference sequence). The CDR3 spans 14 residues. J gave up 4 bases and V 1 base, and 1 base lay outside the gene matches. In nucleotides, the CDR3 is TGTGCCAGTAGTATAGCACAGGGGAAAAACATTCAGTACTTC. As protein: CASSIAQGKNIQYF.